A selection of T cell receptor beta chains follows, all from one sample in a study of cytomegalovirus exposure and HLA in healthy donors. The table came from immunoSEQ multiplex PCR; TCRdb's copy has only in-frame clones and leaves some out. Counted here are 120,000 or so clones, around 84% occurring once; the ten biggest clones make up approximately 6%. The sample taken for sequencing was PBMCs. The source of these receptors is a middle-aged woman in good health and CMV-seronegative. CDR3s include the opening cysteine and the closing phenylalanine or tryptophan. D genes are given only for firm matches. Some rows mark clone size as missing; the rest say once, few, many or name a class of expanded clone.

TGCAGCGTACTCACGGGGAGCTCCTACGAGCAGTACTTC | CSVLTGSSYEQYF | TRBJ2-7 | NA | TRBV29-1 | NA
TGTGCCAGCAGTTCTCGACAGGGCCGTAATAATCAGCCCCAGCATTTT | CASSSRQGRNNQPQHF | TRBJ1-5 | few | TRBV28 | TRBD1
TGCGCCAGCAGCCAAGATTGGGACAAGCCCCAGCATTTT | CASSQDWDKPQHF | TRBJ1-5 | NA | TRBV4-3 | NA
TGCGCCAGCAGCCCGACTAGCGGGACAGCTGGGGAGCTGTTTTTT | CASSPTSGTAGELFF | TRBJ2-2 | few | TRBV5-5 | TRBD2
TGTGCCAGCAGCTCCAGACAGGGCAGGGAGAACACCATATATTTT | CASSSRQGRENTIYF | TRBJ1-3 | few | TRBV11-2 | TRBD1
TGTGCCAGCAGCTTGGGGGACAGAGCACTTAACTATGGCTACACCTTC | CASSLGDRALNYGYTF | TRBJ1-2 | NA | TRBV5-5 | TRBD1
TGCAGTGCTAGAGATAGAAATGAGCAGTTCTTC | CSARDRNEQFF | TRBJ2-1 | NA | TRBV20-1 | NA
TGTGCCAGCAGTTTAGCAGGGCCCGGCGGCTACACCTTC | CASSLAGPGGYTF | TRBJ1-2 | NA | TRBV28 | NA
TGTGCCAGTACAGGGGTAGGCGAGACCCAGTACTTC | CASTGVGETQYF | TRBJ2-5 | NA | TRBV6-5 | TRBD1
TGTGCCACCAGCAGAGTTCCTAACACTGAAGCTTTCTTT | CATSRVPNTEAFF | TRBJ1-1 | NA | TRBV15 | NA
TGTGCCAGCAGGAGTAGGGGTGCCGGGGAGCTGTTTTTT | CASRSRGAGELFF | TRBJ2-2 | NA | TRBV28 | NA
TGTGCCAGCAGCCAAGATCTTCAGGCGGGAGGGGCCTCCTACGAGCAGTACTTC | CASSQDLQAGGASYEQYF | TRBJ2-7 | NA | TRBV4-2 | TRBD2
TGTGCCAGCAGTATACAGGGGATCGGCAATGGCTACACCTTC | CASSIQGIGNGYTF | TRBJ1-2 | NA | TRBV6-1 | TRBD1
TGTGCCAGCAGCTCCCCCGGGACTAGCCTGAGCTCCTACAATGAGCAGTTCTTC | CASSSPGTSLSSYNEQFF | TRBJ2-1 | NA | TRBV7-8 | TRBD2
TGTGCCACCAGCCTAGGGGGGGCAGCTTCTAGCACAGATACGCAGTATTTT | CATSLGGAASSTDTQYF | TRBJ2-3 | NA | TRBV15 | NA
TGTGCCAGCAGCCAGCGGACAGGGGGCCGTGGAGAGACCCAGTACTTC | CASSQRTGGRGETQYF | TRBJ2-5 | NA | TRBV7-2 | TRBD1
TGTGCCAGCAGCTTTAGTACCTACGAGCAGTACTTC | CASSFSTYEQYF | TRBJ2-7 | NA | TRBV5-6 | NA
TGTGCCAGCAGTTGGGACACAAACCCATACTATGGCTACACCTTC | CASSWDTNPYYGYTF | TRBJ1-2 | NA | TRBV5-4 | NA
TGTGCCAGCAGCTTAGACATGTTT | CASSLDMF | TRBJ1-1 | NA | TRBV7-2 | NA
TGTGCCAGCAGCCAAGTGGGACAGGGGGCCTATGAGCAGTTCTTC | CASSQVGQGAYEQFF | TRBJ2-1 | NA | TRBV4-2 | TRBD1
TGTGCCAGCAGTGAAACAGGGTCAAATGGCTACACCTTC | CASSETGSNGYTF | TRBJ1-2 | once | TRBV25-1 | NA
TGTGCCATCAGTGTGTCAACTAGCGGGAGTTACGAGCAGTACTTC | CAISVSTSGSYEQYF | TRBJ2-7 | NA | TRBV10-3 | TRBD2